This TCR beta chain was obtained from a study of T cell responses to AZD1222 COVID-19 vaccine. Assay used: immunoSEQ multiplex PCR; TCRdb lists only in-frame clones, some missing. The sample shows about 97,000 clones, about 90% of them seen only once. The clonotype comes from an adult in good health. This sample comprised peripheral blood, obtained on day 0 of AZD1222 vaccination.

CDR3 amino acids: CASSARDTKNIQYF. CDR3 in DNA: TGTGCCAGCAGTGCAAGGGACACAAAAAACATTCAGTACTTC. The chain combines TRBV6-2 or TRBV6-3 with TRBJ2-4; a weak D match, TRBD1 (6 bases). Trimming left V 5 bases short and J 4 bases short, with 12 bases between. Germline values: CDR1 MNHEY, CDR2 SVGEGT. This CDR3 has 14 amino acids.